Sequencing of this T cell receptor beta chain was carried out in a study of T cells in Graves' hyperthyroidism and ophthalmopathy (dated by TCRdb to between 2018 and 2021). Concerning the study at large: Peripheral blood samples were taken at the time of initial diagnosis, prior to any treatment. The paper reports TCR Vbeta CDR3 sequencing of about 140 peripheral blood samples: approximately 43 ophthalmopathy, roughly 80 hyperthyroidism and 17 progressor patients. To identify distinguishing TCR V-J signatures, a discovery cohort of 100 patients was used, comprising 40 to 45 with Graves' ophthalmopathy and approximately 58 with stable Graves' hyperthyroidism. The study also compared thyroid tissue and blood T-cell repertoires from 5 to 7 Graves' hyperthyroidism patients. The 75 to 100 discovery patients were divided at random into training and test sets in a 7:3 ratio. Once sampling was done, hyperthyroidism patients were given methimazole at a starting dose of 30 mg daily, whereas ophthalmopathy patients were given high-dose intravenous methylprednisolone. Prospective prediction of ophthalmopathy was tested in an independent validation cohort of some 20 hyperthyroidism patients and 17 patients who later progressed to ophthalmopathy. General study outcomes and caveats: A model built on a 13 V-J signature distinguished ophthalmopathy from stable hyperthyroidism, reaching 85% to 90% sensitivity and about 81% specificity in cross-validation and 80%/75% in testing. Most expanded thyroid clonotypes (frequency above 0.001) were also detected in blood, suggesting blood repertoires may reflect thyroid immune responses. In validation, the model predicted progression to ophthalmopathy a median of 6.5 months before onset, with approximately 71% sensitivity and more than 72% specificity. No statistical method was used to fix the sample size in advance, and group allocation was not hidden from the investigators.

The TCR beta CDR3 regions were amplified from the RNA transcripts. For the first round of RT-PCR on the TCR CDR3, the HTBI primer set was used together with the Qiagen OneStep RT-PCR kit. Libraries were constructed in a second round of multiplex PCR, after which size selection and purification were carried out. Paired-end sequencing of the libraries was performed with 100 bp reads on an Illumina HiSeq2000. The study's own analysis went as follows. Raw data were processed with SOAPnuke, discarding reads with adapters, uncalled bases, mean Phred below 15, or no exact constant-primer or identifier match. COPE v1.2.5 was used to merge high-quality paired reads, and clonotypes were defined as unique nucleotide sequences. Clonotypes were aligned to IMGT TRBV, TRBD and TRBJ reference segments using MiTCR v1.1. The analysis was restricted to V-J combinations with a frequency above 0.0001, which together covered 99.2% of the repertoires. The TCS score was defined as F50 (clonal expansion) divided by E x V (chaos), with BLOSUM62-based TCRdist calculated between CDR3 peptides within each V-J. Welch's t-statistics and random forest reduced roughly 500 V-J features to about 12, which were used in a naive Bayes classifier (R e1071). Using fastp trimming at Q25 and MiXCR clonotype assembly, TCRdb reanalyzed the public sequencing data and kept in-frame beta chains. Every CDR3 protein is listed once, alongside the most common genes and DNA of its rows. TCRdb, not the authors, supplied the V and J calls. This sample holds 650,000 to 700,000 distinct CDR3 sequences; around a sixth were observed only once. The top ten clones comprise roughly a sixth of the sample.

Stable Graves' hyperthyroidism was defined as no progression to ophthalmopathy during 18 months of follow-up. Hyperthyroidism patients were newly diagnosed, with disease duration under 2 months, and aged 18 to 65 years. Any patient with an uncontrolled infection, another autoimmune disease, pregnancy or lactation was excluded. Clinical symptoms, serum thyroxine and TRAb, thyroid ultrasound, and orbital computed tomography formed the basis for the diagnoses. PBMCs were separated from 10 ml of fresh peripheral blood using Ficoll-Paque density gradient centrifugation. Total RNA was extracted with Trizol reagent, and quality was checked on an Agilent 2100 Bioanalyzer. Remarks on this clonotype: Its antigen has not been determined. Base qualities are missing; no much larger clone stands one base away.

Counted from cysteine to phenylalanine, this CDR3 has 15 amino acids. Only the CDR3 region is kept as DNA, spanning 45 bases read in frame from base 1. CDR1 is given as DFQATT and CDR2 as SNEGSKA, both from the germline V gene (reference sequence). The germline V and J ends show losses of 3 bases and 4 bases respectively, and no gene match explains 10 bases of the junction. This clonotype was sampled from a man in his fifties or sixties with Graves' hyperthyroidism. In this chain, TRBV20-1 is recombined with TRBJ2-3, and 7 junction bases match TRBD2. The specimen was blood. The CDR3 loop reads CSASERDPSADTQYF. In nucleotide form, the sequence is TGCAGTGCTAGCGAGCGGGATCCGAGCGCAGATACGCAGTATTTT.